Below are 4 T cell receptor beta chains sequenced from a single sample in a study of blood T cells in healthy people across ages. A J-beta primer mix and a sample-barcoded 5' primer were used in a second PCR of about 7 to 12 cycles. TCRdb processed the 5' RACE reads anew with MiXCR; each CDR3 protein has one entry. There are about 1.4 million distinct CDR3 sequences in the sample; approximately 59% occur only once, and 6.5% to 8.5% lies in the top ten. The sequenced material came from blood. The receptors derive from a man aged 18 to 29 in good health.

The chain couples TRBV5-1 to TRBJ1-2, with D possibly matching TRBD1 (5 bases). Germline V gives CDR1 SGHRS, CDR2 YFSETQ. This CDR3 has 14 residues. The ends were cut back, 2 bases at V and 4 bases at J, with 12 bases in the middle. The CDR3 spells CASSLRDGFYGYTF. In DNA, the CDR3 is TGCGCCAGCAGCTTACGGGACGGGTTCTATGGCTACACCTTC.

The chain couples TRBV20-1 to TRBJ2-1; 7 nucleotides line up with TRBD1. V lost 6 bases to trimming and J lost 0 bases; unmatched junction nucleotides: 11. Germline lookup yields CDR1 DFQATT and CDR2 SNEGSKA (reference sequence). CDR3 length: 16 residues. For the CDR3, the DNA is TGCAGTGCCGCCCGACAGGGCGAGGTCTCCTACAATGAGCAGTTCTTC. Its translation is CSAARQGEVSYNEQFF.

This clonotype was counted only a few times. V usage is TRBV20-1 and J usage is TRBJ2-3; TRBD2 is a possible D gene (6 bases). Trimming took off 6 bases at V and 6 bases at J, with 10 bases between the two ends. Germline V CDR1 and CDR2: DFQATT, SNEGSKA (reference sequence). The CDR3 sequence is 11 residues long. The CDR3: CSAPSGDTQYF. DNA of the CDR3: TGCAGTGCCCCGAGCGGGGATACGCAGTATTTT.

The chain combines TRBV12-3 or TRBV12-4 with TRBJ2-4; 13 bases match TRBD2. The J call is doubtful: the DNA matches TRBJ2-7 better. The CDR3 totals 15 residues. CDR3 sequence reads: CASSLPTSGRFEQYF. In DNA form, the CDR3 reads TGTGCCAGCAGTCTCCCGACTAGCGGGAGGTTCGAGCAGTACTTC.